The present T cell receptor (beta chain) was sequenced within a study of beta chain features in type 1 diabetes. Whole-study findings and limits: Diminished insertions and augmented deletions at VDJ junctions characterized type 1 diabetes patients. Moderately but significantly shorter TCRB CDR3s were found in Type 1 diabetes patients in all four CD4+ subsets.

Investigators reverse transcribed all isolated RNA, so they sequenced expressed TCRB transcripts. Libraries were prepared by immunoSEQ multiplex PCR; TCRdb keeps only in-frame clonotypes and omits some of them. The table has about 640,000 clones, 12% seen once; the top ten hold around 0.12%. CDR1 is LGHNA and CDR2 is YSLEER in the germline V gene. The CDR3 is 17 amino acids. With 4 bases clipped from V and 0 bases from J, the junction kept 9 bases outside the gene matches. Regarding this clone: What it recognizes is unknown.

One heparinised draw of blood, averaging about 116 mL, came from each donor. Sorting that relied on CD45RO/CCR7/CD25/CD127/CD95/CD27 yielded CD4+ naive, central memory, regulatory and stem cell-like memory cells. The source of this sequence is a man aged 30 to 39 with type 1 diabetes. V gene TRBV4-3 combines with J gene TRBJ2-7; 10 bases match TRBD2. The sample comprised naive CD4+ T cells from blood. The CDR3 region is CASSRQTSGAGSYEQYF. The CDR3 DNA reads as TGCGCCAGCAGCCGACAAACTAGCGGGGCGGGCTCCTACGAGCAGTACTTC.